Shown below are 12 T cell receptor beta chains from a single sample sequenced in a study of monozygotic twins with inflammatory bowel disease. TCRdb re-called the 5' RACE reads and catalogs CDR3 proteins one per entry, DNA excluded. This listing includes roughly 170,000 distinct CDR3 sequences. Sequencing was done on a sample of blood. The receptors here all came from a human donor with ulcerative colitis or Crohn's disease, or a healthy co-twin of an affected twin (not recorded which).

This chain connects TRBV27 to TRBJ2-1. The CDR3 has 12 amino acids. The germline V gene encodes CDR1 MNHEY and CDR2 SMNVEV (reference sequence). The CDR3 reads CASRPRVGEQFF.

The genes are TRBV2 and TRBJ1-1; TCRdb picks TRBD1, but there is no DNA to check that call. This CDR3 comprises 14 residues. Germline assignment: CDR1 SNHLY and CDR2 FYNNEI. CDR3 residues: CASSEAQGMTEAFF.

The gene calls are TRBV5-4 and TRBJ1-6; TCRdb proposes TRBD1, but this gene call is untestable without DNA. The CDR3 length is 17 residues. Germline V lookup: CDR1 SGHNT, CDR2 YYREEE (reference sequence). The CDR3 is CASSKDRDNSYNSPLHF.

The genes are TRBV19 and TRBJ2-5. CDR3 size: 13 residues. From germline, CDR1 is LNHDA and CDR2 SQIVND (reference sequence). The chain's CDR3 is CASSMRGQETQYF.

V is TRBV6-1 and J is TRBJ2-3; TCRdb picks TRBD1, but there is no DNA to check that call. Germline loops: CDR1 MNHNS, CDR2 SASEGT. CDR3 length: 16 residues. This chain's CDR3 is CASRKTDKLGTDTQYF.

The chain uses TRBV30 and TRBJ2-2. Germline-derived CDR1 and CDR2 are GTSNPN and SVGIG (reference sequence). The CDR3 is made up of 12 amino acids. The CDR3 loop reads CAWTVRTGELFF.

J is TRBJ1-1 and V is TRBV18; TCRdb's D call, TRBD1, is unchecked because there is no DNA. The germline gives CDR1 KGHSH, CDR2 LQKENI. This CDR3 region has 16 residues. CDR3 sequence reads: CASSPPGRGLGTEAFF.

The CDR3 sequence is CASSLTGSSYNEQFF. The chain joins TRBV5-5 to TRBJ2-1. Germline V gene lookup returns CDR1 SGHKS and CDR2 YYEKEE (reference sequence). CDR3 length equals 15 residues.

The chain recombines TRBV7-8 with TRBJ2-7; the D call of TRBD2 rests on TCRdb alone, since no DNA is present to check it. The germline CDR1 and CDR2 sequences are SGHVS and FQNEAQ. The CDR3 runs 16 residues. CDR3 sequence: CASSFLAGGMTYEQYF.

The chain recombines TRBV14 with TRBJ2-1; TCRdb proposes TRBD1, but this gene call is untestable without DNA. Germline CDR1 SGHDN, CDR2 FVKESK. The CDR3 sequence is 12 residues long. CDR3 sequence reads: CASSQAGVEQFF.

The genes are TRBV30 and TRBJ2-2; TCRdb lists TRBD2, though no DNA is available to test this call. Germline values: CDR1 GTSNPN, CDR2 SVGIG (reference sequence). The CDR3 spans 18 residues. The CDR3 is CAWNRGLAGAGNTGELFF.

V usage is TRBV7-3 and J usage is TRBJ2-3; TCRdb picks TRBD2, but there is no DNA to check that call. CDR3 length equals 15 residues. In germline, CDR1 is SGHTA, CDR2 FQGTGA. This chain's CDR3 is CASSLIGMGTDTQYF.